The source of this T cell receptor beta chain is a study of cytomegalovirus exposure and HLA in healthy donors. All donors participated as healthy donors of bone marrow. The PCR contained 60 Vbeta and 13 Jbeta primers. Produced via immunoSEQ multiplex PCR; TCRdb's table is partial and in-frame only. The sample has tens of thousands of clones. The sample was PBMCs. The origin of this receptor is a female donor in good health and CMV-seronegative.

The CDR3 region has the DNA TGCAGCGTTGGGAGGGGCGGTCACACTGAAGCTTTCTTT. As protein: CSVGRGGHTEAFF. V and J are TRBV29-1 and TRBJ1-1; weak D call: TRBD1 (5 bases). Between the trimmed V and J ends, which lost 4 bases and 3 bases, there was a span of 12 bases. The CDR3 loop spans 13 amino acids. Looked up from germline, CDR1 is SQVTM and CDR2 is ANQGSEA.